A single T cell receptor (beta chain) is shown here with its context. This clone has a handful of counts. Its target antigen remains unknown. Base qualities were left out, and no much larger clone turns up one base away. V and J are trimmed by 5 bases and 9 bases, and the gene matches miss 11 bases of the junction. Including the terminal cysteine and phenylalanine, the CDR3 comprises 14 residues. The CDR3 DNA has 42 bases and is translated from base 1. CDR1 and CDR2 (SNHLY, FYNNEI) derive from the germline V gene. These data belong to a study of blood T cell repertoires in COVID-19 (dated by TCRdb to 2020 to 2022). With regard to the full study: Samples from collaborators originated in the United States, Italy and Spain and spanned both the acute and convalescent phases of COVID-19. The material from the prospective study consisted of cDNA or gDNA derived from T cells, B-cell-depleted T cells, or PBMCs. Subjects who had been exposed to COVID-19, were actively infected with it, or had recovered from it provided the deeply sampled blood TCRbeta repertoires that made up the dataset. The repertoires were released in a freely available public database meant as a resource for research on the immune response to SARS-CoV-2. Samples were obtained from the ongoing ImmuneRACE study (first 160 participants) and from roughly 1,300 subjects provided by 6 global collaborators. A de-identified subject ID, COVID-19 status, age in years and sex were almost always included in the sample metadata. HLA class I and class II types, where available, came from metadata supplied by the sample provider rather than from assay-based typing.

Here is what the overall study found, with its caveats: How much clinical and demographic metadata was included differed by source and by participant, and the metadata was provided uncurated.

TCRbeta CDR3 regions were amplified from genomic DNA using the immunoSEQ Assay, a bias-controlled multiplex PCR. In the authors' own workflow: The number of nucleated cells in each sample was estimated from the amplification of reference gene primers within the assay. To quantify the absolute abundance of each unique TCRbeta CDR3 rearrangement, sequence reads were collapsed and filtered. Productive Simpson clonality was computed per sample as the square root of Simpson's diversity index over productive rearrangements. TCRdb obtained this table from immuneACCESS and retained in-frame rearrangements with V and J assigned. These tables miss some clones; where compared with another copy, unresolved V genes account for less than half of the shortfall, and the remainder is unexplained. V, J and clone size are those of that table, while D and trimming were read from the DNA. For this sample the table gives about 250,000 clones, of which around 83% were detected only once. Roughly 8.7% of the sample goes to the ten largest clones.

Whole blood was collected in K2EDTA tubes by collaborating institutions according to the institutions' own protocols. For TCRbeta analysis, collaborator samples were shipped as frozen whole blood, as isolated PBMCs, or as DNA extracted from either sample type. The sequencing sample was made of peripheral blood. The sequence was obtained from a man aged 35 to 55 with active or convalescent COVID-19. This sequence uses TRBV2 and TRBJ2-7, with 9 junctional bases fitting TRBD2. The DNA sequence is given as TGTGCCAGCAGTTCTTACGTACAGACTAGCGGGCAGTACTTC. This gives the protein CASSSYVQTSGQYF.